This section outlines one TCR beta chain sequence together with its context. Germline V gives CDR1 LNHNV, CDR2 YYDKDF (reference sequence). V lost 4 bases to trimming and J lost 7 bases, with 20 bases between them. The CDR3 spans 16 residues. This record belongs to a study of cytomegalovirus exposure and HLA in healthy donors. TCRdb's table, derived via immunoSEQ multiplex PCR, lists solely in-frame clones and lacks some. The profile shows about 120,000 clones, 70% to 90% of them singletons. The study drew the donors from its approximately 110-subject validation cohort, separate from the approximately 700-subject first cohort.

Sequencing used PBMCs. This TCR came from a woman in her 30s in good health and CMV-seronegative. V is TRBV15 and J is TRBJ2-1, with D maybe TRBD1 (6 bases). The CDR3 spells CATSIPRDILGNEQFF. The CDR3 DNA follows: TGTGCCACCAGCATCCCCCGGGACATCTTGGGGAATGAGCAGTTCTTC.